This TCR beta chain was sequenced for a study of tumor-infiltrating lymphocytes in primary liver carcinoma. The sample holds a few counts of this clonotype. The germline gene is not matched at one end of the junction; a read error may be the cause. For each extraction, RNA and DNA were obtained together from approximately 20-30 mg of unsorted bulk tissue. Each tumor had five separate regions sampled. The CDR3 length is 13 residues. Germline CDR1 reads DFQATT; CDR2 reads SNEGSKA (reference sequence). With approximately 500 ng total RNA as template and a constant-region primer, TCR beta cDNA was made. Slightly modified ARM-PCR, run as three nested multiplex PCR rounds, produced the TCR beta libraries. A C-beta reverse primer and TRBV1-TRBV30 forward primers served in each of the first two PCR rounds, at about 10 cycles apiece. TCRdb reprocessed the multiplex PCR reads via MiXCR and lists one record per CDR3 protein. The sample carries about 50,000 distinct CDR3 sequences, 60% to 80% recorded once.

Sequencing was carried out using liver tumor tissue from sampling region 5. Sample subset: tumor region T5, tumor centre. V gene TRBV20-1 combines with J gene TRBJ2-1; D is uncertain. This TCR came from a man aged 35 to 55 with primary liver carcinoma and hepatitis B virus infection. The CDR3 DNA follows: TGCAGTGGGTCCTTAAGCTCCTACAATGGGCAGTTCTTC. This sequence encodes CSGSLSSYNGQFF.